These 3 T cell receptor beta chains originate from one sample sequenced in a study of blood T cell repertoires in COVID-19. Repertoires were generated with immunoSEQ multiplex PCR, while TCRdb's copy carries only in-frame clones and drops some. The sample records about 68,000 clones, roughly nine tenths being singletons. Sequencing was carried out using peripheral blood. These receptors all stem from a man aged 50-59 years with active COVID-19.

The chain has TRBV3-1 (or the pseudogene TRBV3-2) and TRBJ2-1, with D perhaps TRBD2 (7 bases). The ends were cut back, 2 bases at V and 7 bases at J, with 15 bases in the middle. CDR3 length: 15 residues. CDR1 and CDR2 (germline): LGHDT, YNNKEL (reference sequence). The CDR3 reads CASSQRGGLRNEQFF. The CDR3 nucleotides are TGTGCCAGCAGCCAAAGGGGGGGCCTTCGGAATGAGCAGTTCTTC.

This chain connects TRBV4-1 to TRBJ2-1; TRBD1 is a possible D gene (6 bases). The V end was cut by 0 bases, the J end by 7 bases, with 16 bases between. Germline values: CDR1 MGHRA, CDR2 YSYEKL. The CDR3 is 16 residues long. The CDR3 sequence: CASSQDGSPRGNEQFF. CDR3 nucleotides: TGCGCCAGCAGCCAAGATGGGTCACCGAGGGGGAATGAGCAGTTCTTC.

The chain combines TRBV4-2 with TRBJ1-2; 7 bases map to TRBD1. Germline V CDR1 and CDR2: LGHNA, YNFKEQ. With V trimmed by 2 bases and J by 6 bases, 9 bases remained unmatched. CDR3 length equals 15 residues. The CDR3 DNA reads TGTGCCAGCAGCCAATCCGCACCCACAGGGGATGGCTACACCTTC. Translation: CASSQSAPTGDGYTF.